This TCR beta chain derives from a study of human T cells and chemical hapten exposure. Each CDR3 protein gets one entry after TCRdb re-called the RACE reads with MiXCR. Here the sample spans about 120,000 distinct CDR3 sequences, 12% being singletons. The CDR3 runs 12 residues. V was trimmed by 7 bases and J by 2 bases, leaving 8 bases between them. Germline values: CDR1 SNHLY, CDR2 FYNNEI. As to time point: patch test 1, 2 weeks after DPC sensitization. Treatment reported: therapeutic diphenylcyclopropenone sensitization with weekly scalp DPC. Here the sequenced sample was whole blood, taken in connection with sensitization to the hapten diphenylcyclopropenone (DPC). This receptor was obtained from a woman aged 50 to 60 with alopecia areata. Some clones in this sample may be carry-over from other donors' samples. The genes are TRBV2 and TRBJ1-1; D remains unclear. The CDR3 loop is CASTRGNTEAFF. The CDR3 nucleotides are TGTGCCAGCACTCGAGGTAACACTGAAGCTTTCTTT.